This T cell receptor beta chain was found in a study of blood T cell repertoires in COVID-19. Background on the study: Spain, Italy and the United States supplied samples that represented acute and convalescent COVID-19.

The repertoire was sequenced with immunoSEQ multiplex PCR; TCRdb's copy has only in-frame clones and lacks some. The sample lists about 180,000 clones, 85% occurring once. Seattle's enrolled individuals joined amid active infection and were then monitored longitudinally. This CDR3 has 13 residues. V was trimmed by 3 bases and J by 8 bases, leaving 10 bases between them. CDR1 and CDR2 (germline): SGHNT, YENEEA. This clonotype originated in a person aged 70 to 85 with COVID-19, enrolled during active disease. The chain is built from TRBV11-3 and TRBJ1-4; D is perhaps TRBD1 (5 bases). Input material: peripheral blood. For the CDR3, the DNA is TGTGCCAGCAGCTTGACGCAGGGCGAAAAACTGTTTTTT. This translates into CASSLTQGEKLFF.